These T cell receptor beta chains were read from a single sample in a study of identical twins. TCRdb processed the 5' RACE reads anew with MiXCR; each CDR3 protein has one entry. Seen here are more than 1.5 million distinct CDR3 sequences, under 35% observed once, and the top ten hold approximately 0.29%. Sample: cord blood. The receptors derive from a newborn girl in good health. Both conserved end residues are trimmed from each CDR3. The D gene is left open where the match is weak.

TRBD1,TRBV2,ASRLQGGNEKLF
TRBD2,TRBV3-1,VSSQAGAGGPQYTQY
NA,TRBV4-2,ASSPSKGGTGFTDTQY
NA,TRBV20-1,SASDVTGSYGYT
NA,TRBV28,ASSLRFWGNEKLF
NA,TRBV30,AWSFQGEKLF
TRBD1,TRBV29-1,SVAEGAGEKLF
NA,TRBV10-3,AIGARDSTYNEQF
TRBD2,TRBV12-3/TRBV12-4,ASSLAGGSADTQY
NA,TRBV15,ATSNIMSQPQH
TRBD2,TRBV7-2,ASSRTSGSTQY
TRBD2,TRBV10-3,ASPLAGEGSNEQF
TRBD2,TRBV11-2,ASSSIISGSSYEQY
NA,TRBV5-1,ASSLVPMSEQY
NA,TRBV27,ASSLRPRVDNEKLF
NA,TRBV20-1,SARDQDYGYT
NA,TRBV28,ASFSGQSYEQY
TRBD2,TRBV5-4,ASSLRLAEESDTQY
TRBD2,TRBV6-2/TRBV6-3,ASSYGGAGELF
NA,TRBV4-1,ASSQDQGTHQH
NA,TRBV6-6,ASSPSYEQF
NA,TRBV21-1,ASSTQLAGGGDTQY
TRBD2,TRBV20-1,RGGETLTDTQY
NA,TRBV27,ASSLFPADSQETQY
TRBD1,TRBV20-1,SALQGAAKNIQY
NA,TRBV4-2,ASSGRRGTEAF
NA,TRBV5-6,ASSETPNEKLF
NA,TRBV6-5,ASSYSYSGFNNEQF
NA,TRBV20-1,SAEGGIGYGYT
NA,TRBV4-1,ASSQDPWQVYGHT
TRBD2,TRBV29-1,SVTGTSGEQY
TRBD2,TRBV11-2,ASSLRGNLAGGPRNEQF
NA,TRBV5-1,ASSLGSANVLT
TRBD2,TRBV20-1,SARPPALAGRNEQF
NA,TRBV29-1,SVDVSSYNEQF
TRBD2,TRBV28,ASSFGLAGVLGYYEQY
NA,TRBV20-1,SASAGSLSPLH
NA,TRBV9,ASSVGTDAQY
NA,TRBV6-2/TRBV6-3,ASSYSLASSYEQY
NA,TRBV13,ASSRDFTGELF
NA,TRBV20-1,SAPGEDTQY
TRBD1,TRBV29-1,SVVGQAYEQY
NA,TRBV28,ASSSPPSGNTIY
NA,TRBV3-1,ASSPGVTIAKNIQY
NA,TRBV28,ASSFLLVGGKPQETQY
NA,TRBV7-2,ASSLLRQSYGYT
NA,TRBV4-1,ASSQGFRDNYGYT
NA,TRBV2,ASRGDSATEAF
NA,TRBV5-1,ASRLNRDNPTDTQY
NA,TRBV2,ASSARLVANEQY
NA,TRBV28,ASSPAGNSYNEQF
NA,TRBV11-2,ASSYTSNSHNEQF
NA,TRBV18,ASSPALATYEQY
NA,TRBV6-5,ASSPVGVSETQY
NA,TRBV9,ASSARPINVRDEQF
NA,TRBV6-1,VSSGERHTEAF
TRBD1,TRBV3-1,ASSVRDSNSPPH
NA,TRBV3-1,ASSQVPFEQY
TRBD2,TRBV28,ASTSGTRDYNEQF